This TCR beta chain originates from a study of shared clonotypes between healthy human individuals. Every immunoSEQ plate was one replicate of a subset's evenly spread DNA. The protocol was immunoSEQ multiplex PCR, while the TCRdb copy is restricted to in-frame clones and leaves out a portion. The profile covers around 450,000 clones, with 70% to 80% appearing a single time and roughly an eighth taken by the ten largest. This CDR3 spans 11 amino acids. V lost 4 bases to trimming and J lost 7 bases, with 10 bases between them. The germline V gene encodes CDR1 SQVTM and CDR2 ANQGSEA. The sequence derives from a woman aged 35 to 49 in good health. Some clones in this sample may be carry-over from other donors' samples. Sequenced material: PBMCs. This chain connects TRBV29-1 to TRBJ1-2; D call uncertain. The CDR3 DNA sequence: TGCAGCGTTGGTGGCTCGGGTGGCTACACCTTC. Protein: CSVGGSGGYTF.